This passage covers 20 T cell receptor beta chains from one sample sequenced in a study of siplizumab effects on memory and regulatory T cells. Some clones are missing from TCRdb's copy, which holds only in-frame ones; the method was immunoSEQ multiplex PCR. The sample holds more than 85,000 clones, about 91% seen once. The sequencing input was Tregs sorted from blood. These receptors all come from a human donor in good health.

This clone was picked up one time. This rearrangement joins TRBV28 to TRBJ1-2, with 9 bases that match TRBD1. This CDR3 contains 15 residues. Germline V gene sequence: CDR1 MDHEN, CDR2 SYDVKM. The trim removed 6 bases at V and 2 bases at J, leaving 7 bases unmatched. The CDR3 region has the DNA TGTGCCAGCAGGCCGTGGGACAGGGTCAACTATGGCTACACCTTC. It encodes CASRPWDRVNYGYTF.

The chain employs TRBV11-3 and TRBJ2-5; TRBD2 is a possible D gene (6 bases). Trimming removed 1 base from V and 5 bases from J, with 14 bases in between. CDR1 is SGHNT and CDR2 is YENEEA in the germline V gene. The CDR3 length is 15 residues. For the CDR3, the DNA is TGTGCCAGCAGCTTAGGGTGGGAGGATTCGGAGACCCAGTACTTC. This gives the protein CASSLGWEDSETQYF.

In its sample, this clone was seen once. The V gene is TRBV19, the J gene TRBJ2-3, with 8 bases aligning to TRBD2. Germline loops: CDR1 LNHDA, CDR2 SQIVND (reference sequence). With 5 bases clipped from V and 3 bases from J, the junction kept 13 bases outside the gene matches. There are 17 residues in the CDR3. CDR3 bases: TGTGCCAGTAGTGACCCGGCCGGGACTAGTGGTACAGATACGCAGTATTTT. The encoded protein is CASSDPAGTSGTDTQYF.

V gene TRBV5-3 combines with J gene TRBJ2-4, with a tentative D call TRBD1 (6 bases). Being an ORF, TRBV5-3 has a function that is uncertain. The CDR3 covers 15 residues. With 4 bases removed from V and 8 bases from J, the gap between germline ends came to 19 bases. Here the CDR3 reads CARSGSRDKGDIQYF. The CDR3 nucleotides read TGTGCCAGAAGCGGAAGCCGGGACAAAGGCGACATTCAGTACTTC.

The gene calls are TRBV2 and TRBJ2-7; 7 nucleotides align to TRBD1. The germline CDR1 and CDR2 sequences are SNHLY and FYNNEI. The CDR3 sequence is 14 residues long. The V and J ends lost 5 bases and 0 bases, in that order; junction bases with no gene match: 4. The CDR3 bases are TGTGCCAGCAGTAGGACAGGATCCTCCTACGAGCAGTACTTC. It yields the protein CASSRTGSSYEQYF.

This sequence joins TRBV2 and TRBJ2-5; D is possibly TRBD1 or TRBD2 (7 bases each). This CDR3 spans 16 amino acids. Trimming took off 4 bases at V and 7 bases at J, with 22 bases between the two ends. The germline V gene encodes CDR1 SNHLY and CDR2 FYNNEI. CDR3 DNA: TGTGCCAGCAGTGCACAGACTAGCAGGGGGGGGGCGACCCAGTACTTC. It yields the protein CASSAQTSRGGATQYF. The full variable domain, completed using reference TRBV2 and TRBJ2-5, is EPEVTQTPSHQVTQMGQEVILRCVPISNHLYFYWYRQILGQKVEFLVSFYNNEISEKSEIFDDQFSVERPDGSNFTLKIRSTKLEDSAMYFCASSAQTSRGGATQYFGPGTRLLVL.

The chain links TRBV5-4 to TRBJ2-1; TRBD2 matches 11 bases. This CDR3 comprises 15 residues. Germline-derived CDR1 and CDR2 are SGHNT and YYREEE (reference sequence). The V and J ends lost 0 bases and 6 bases, in that order; junction bases with no gene match: 2. The CDR3, as DNA: TGTGCCAGCAGCTTGGGACTAGCGGGACCCAATGAGCAGTTCTTC. Its protein product is CASSLGLAGPNEQFF.

The rearrangement uses TRBV6-5 and TRBJ2-7; D is possibly TRBD1 (5 bases). There are 11 residues in the CDR3. From germline, CDR1 is MNHEY and CDR2 SVGAGI. V gave up 2 bases and J gave up 6 bases, with 5 bases separating them. CDR3 loop: CASSYRGEQYF. The CDR3 bases are TGTGCCAGCAGTTACAGGGGCGAGCAGTACTTC.

This chain connects TRBV2 to TRBJ2-1; a weak D match, TRBD2 (5 bases). V was shortened by 5 bases and J by 0 bases, with 8 bases between the two germline ends. Germline V gene sequence: CDR1 SNHLY, CDR2 FYNNEI. CDR3 length equals 14 residues. In DNA, the CDR3 is TGTGCCAGCAGTCGGACTGCCTCCTACAATGAGCAGTTCTTC. Translation: CASSRTASYNEQFF.

This clone was seen more than once but under ten times. V usage is TRBV19 and J usage is TRBJ1-3, with D unclear. Germline V CDR1 and CDR2: LNHDA, SQIVND (reference sequence). The CDR3 totals 14 residues. The V gene lost 6 bases and the J gene lost 8 bases, with 17 bases spanning the gap. CDR3 protein: CASRNLRSSDTIYF. The CDR3 nucleotides are TGTGCCAGTAGGAACCTCCGCAGTTCAGACACCATATATTTT.

The chain carries TRBV5-4 and TRBJ2-1; perhaps TRBD1 as D (6 bases). The germline CDR1 and CDR2 sequences are SGHNT and YYREEE (reference sequence). CDR3 length: 16 amino acids. Trimming left V 4 bases short and J 0 bases short, with 14 bases between. CDR3: CASSLGTGRSYNEQFF. The CDR3 DNA reads TGTGCCAGCAGCCTAGGCACAGGGCGCTCCTACAATGAGCAGTTCTTC.

This clone was seen just once. The rearrangement uses TRBV30 and TRBJ1-1; D gene uncertain. Germline V lookup: CDR1 GTSNPN, CDR2 SVGIG (reference sequence). Between the trimmed V and J ends, which lost 1 base and 4 bases, there was a span of 10 bases. This CDR3 comprises 13 residues. The CDR3 DNA follows: TGTGCCTGGAGTGGTCTCAGTGTCACTGAAGCTTTCTTT. Translated, it gives CAWSGLSVTEAFF.

Here the CDR3 reads CASRRKRERDWTDTQYF. DNA for the CDR3: TGTGCCAGTCGGCGGAAGCGGGAGAGAGATTGGACAGATACGCAGTATTTT. The gene calls are TRBV11-2 and TRBJ2-3; 8 bases fit TRBD2. Per the germline V gene, CDR1 is SGHAT and CDR2 is FQNNGV. The CDR3 loop spans 17 amino acids. Unmatched junction bases numbered 17, after V lost 9 bases and J lost 3 bases.

CDR3 sequence (DNA): TGTGCCAGCAGTTTATTCGGACAATTACTTCGAAACACCATATATTTT. It yields the protein CASSLFGQLLRNTIYF. This chain links TRBV28 with TRBJ1-3; D may be TRBD1 (5 bases). The length of the CDR3 is 16 residues. Germline V gene data show CDR1 as MDHEN and CDR2 as SYDVKM. Trimming took off 1 base at V and 5 bases at J, with 15 bases between the two ends.

The chain combines TRBV5-1 with TRBJ2-2, with 7 bases fitting TRBD1. The germline gives CDR1 SGHRS, CDR2 YFSETQ. There are 15 residues in the CDR3. V trimming: 4 bases; J trimming: 2 bases; junction bases outside the gene matches: 5. The CDR3 is CASSPGQLNTGELFF. DNA for the CDR3: TGCGCCAGCAGCCCGGGACAGCTCAACACCGGGGAGCTGTTTTTT.

On this clone: Other nucleotide sequences from this sample produce the same CDR3. The V and J genes are TRBV5-4 and TRBJ1-1; tentatively, D is TRBD1 (5 bases). This CDR3 is built from 15 residues. V was clipped by 2 bases and J by 0 bases, with 11 bases between them. CDR1 SGHNT and CDR2 YYREEE come from the germline V gene (reference sequence). The CDR3 region is CASSFEGLVNTEAFF. The CDR3 DNA is TGTGCCAGCAGCTTTGAGGGACTGGTGAACACTGAAGCTTTCTTT.

The chain carries TRBV5-1 and TRBJ2-7, with TRBD2 matching over 14 bases. The germline V gene has CDR1 SGHRS and CDR2 YFSETQ. V was clipped by 3 bases and J by 5 bases; unmatched bases: 4. CDR3 length equals 15 residues. In DNA, the CDR3 is TGCGCCAGCAGCTCTAAGGGACTAGCGGGAGACGAGCAGTACTTC. This sequence encodes CASSSKGLAGDEQYF.

This clone was seen once. This rearrangement joins TRBV19 to TRBJ2-7, with 8 nucleotides matching TRBD1. The germline V gene has CDR1 LNHDA and CDR2 SQIVND (reference sequence). CDR3 length: 13 residues. V lost 4 bases and J lost 6; bases outside the gene matches: 5. CDR3 coding DNA: TGTGCCAGTAGTACCCGGACAGGGTTCGAGCAGTACTTC. As protein: CASSTRTGFEQYF. The full variable domain, in which reference TRBV19 and TRBJ2-7 provide the parts outside the CDR3, is DGGITQSPKYLFRKEGQNVTLSCEQNLNHDAMYWYRQDPGQGLRLIYYSQIVNDFQKGDIAEGYSVSREKKESFPLTVTSAQKNPTAFYLCASSTRTGFEQYFGPGTRLTVT.

J is TRBJ2-1 and V is TRBV7-3; the match to TRBD1 covers 10 bases. With 1 base clipped from V and 0 bases from J, the junction kept 6 bases outside the gene matches. Germline CDR1 reads SGHTA; CDR2 reads FQGTGA. The CDR3 spans 18 residues. This chain's CDR3 is CASSLNPGTGASYNEQFF. As DNA, the CDR3 is TGTGCCAGCAGCTTAAACCCTGGGACAGGGGCCTCCTACAATGAGCAGTTCTTC. Full variable domain (rest looked up from reference TRBV7-3 and TRBJ2-1): GAGVSQTPSNKVTEKGKYVELRCDPISGHTALYWYRQSLGQGPEFLIYFQGTGAADDSGLPNDRFFAVRPEGSVSTLKIQRTERGDSAVYLCASSLNPGTGASYNEQFFGPGTRLTVL.

This sequence joins TRBV19 and TRBJ1-5; D not resolved. The CDR3 spans 14 residues. Germline V gene lookup returns CDR1 LNHDA and CDR2 SQIVND (reference sequence). Trimming removed 2 bases at V and 3 bases at J, with 8 bases between. The CDR3 DNA is TGTGCCAGTAGTATAACACGGACCAATCAGCCCCAGCATTTT. It encodes CASSITRTNQPQHF.